This record covers a single T cell receptor beta chain. The V gene's germline CDR1 is SGHNT and CDR2 YENEEA. The CDR3 is 16 residues long. V lost 2 bases, J lost 7 bases, and 10 bases stayed unmatched. The sample originates from a study of shared clonotypes between healthy human individuals. Tens of thousands of T cell genomes, or roughly 200 ng DNA, went into the sorted-subset replicate PCRs. Repertoires were generated with immunoSEQ multiplex PCR, while TCRdb's copy carries only in-frame clones and drops some. The sample lists around 2.1 million clones; around 95% were seen once. Sequencing was performed on naive CD4+ T cells sorted from blood. Subset: CD45RA+ positively selected. The chain links TRBV11-3 to TRBJ2-2; 7 bases align to TRBD2. This clonotype was obtained from a man younger than 35 in good health. The CDR3 DNA reads TGTGCCAGCAGCTTAAGGAGAGCGGGGTACCACGGGGAGCTGTTTTTT. It translates to CASSLRRAGYHGELFF.